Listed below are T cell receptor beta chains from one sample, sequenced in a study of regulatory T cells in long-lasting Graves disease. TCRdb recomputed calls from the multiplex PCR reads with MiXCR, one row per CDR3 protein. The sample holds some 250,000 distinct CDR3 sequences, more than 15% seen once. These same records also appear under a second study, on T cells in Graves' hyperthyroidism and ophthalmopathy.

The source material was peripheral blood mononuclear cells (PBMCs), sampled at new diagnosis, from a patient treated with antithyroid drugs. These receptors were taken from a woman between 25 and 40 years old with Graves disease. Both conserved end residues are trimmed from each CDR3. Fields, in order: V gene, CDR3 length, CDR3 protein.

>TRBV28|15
ASRSWGGVAHNSPLH
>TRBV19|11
ASSINMNTEAF
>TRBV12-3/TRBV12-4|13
ASSFFGGPGYGYT
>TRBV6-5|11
ASSYSSEYGYT
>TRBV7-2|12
ASSLLGQGYEQY
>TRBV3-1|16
ASSQDRDSSLYNSPLH
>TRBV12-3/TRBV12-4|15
ASLPGTGGTGSSPLH
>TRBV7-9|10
ASSLILTVDF
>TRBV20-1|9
SARGQVEQY
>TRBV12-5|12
ASGLVQANTEAF
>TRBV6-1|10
ASKGRVYGYT
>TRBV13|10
ASSSRRDTQY
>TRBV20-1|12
SFRGGGGTDTQY
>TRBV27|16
ASSLSPRDRGLYSPLH
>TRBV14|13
ASSHRDRRNSPLH
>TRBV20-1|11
SDQGGRNTEAF
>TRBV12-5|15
ASGSPILQGYGDTQY
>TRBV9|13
ASTERAGAKDTQY
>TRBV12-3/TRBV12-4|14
ASSLPAGGSVGELF
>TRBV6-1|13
ASSPRQAAGNTIY
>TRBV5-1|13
ASSPLAGGDTEAF
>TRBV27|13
ASSSGQGGGQPQH
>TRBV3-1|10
ASSLNDQPQH
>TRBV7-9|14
ASSDVHSGNQETQY
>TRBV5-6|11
ASSSASTYEQY
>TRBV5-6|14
ASSLPGTSGGNEQY
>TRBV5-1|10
ASSLEGRGAF
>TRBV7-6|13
ASSPQIRRLYGYT
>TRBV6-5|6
ASSYVY
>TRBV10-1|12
ASSALDRVNEQY
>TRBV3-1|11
ASSQVGALQAF
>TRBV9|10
ASGTGVTEAF
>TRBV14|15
ASSQDWTRGVSYEQY
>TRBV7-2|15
ASSYRLLGQPNTEAF
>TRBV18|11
ASSPSGADGYT
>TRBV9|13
ASSRQGGRGDEQF
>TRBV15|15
ATRGRGDPRDTGELF
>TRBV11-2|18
ASSSKALAGPFLSTDTQY
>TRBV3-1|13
ASSPYSQGIYEQY
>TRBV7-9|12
ASSHLDGRNTIY
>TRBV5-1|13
ASSLGTGGWNEQF
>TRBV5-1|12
ASSFGKMNTEAF
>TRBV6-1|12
ASSPQGTQETQY